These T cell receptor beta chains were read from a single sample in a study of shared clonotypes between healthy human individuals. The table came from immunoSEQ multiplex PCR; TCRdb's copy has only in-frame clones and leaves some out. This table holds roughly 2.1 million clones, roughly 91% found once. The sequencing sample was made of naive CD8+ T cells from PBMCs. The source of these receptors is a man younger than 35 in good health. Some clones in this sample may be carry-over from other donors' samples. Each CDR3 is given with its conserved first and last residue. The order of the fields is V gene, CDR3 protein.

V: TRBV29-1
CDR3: CSVGESYEQYF

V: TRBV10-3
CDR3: CAISESPGTRQTGELFF

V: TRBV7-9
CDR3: CASSPDNEKLFF

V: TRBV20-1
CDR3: CSAHNQPQHF

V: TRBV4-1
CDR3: CASSQDPSTDTQYF

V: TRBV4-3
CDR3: CASSQDHPWGESTEAFF

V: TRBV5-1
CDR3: CASSLERYNEQFF

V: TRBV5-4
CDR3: CASSWKRETSGNEQFF

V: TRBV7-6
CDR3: CASSSSRRGGNEQFF

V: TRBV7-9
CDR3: CASSLGVTEAFF

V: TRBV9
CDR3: CASSVAANTGELFF

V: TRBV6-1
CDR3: CASTPVRSTDTQYF

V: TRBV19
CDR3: CASSSVTRYGYTF

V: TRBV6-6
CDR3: CASSYMITQGTEAFF

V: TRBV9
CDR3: CASRAGSGANVLTF

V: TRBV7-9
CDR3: CASSSRTSGVSYDQYF

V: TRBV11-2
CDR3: CASSLSPEELFF

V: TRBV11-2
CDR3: CASSFGPTREQFF

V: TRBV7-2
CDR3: CASSMLAGGLRTGELFF

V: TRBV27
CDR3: CASSTKRRGGTYEQYF

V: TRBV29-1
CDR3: CSVGWTSGRAIDTQYF

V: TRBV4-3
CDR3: CASSQFEGHYEQYF

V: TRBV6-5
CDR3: CASSYEGAFGELFF

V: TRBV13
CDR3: CASSLRVTWTERSTDTQYF

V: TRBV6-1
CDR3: CATNSQPQHF

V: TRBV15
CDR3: CATSSFYSNQPQHF

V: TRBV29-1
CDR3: CSVWDRSTSTDTQYF

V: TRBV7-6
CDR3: CASSRMKTGPPYEQYF

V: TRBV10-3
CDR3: CAISLSPGPSGNTIYF

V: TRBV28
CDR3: CASIQGVNQPQHF

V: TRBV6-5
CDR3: CASSYSIPGNSYEQYF

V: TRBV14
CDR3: CASSPGLRWETQYF

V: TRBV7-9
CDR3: CASSQTSVSSYEQYF

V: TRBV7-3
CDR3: CASSPYEQYF

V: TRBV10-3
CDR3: CAISDTEPLNTEAFF

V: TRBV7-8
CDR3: CASSLYRVSEQYF

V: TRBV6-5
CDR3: CASSPGNYEQYF

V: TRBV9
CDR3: CASSVGVSGRYYEQYF

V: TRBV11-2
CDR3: CASSYTGIGNEQFF

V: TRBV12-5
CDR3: CASGPTGGGTEAFF

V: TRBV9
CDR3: CASGEGLAGVGELFF

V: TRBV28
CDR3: CASSFRGSYEQYF

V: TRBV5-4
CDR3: CASSLPDRNTEAFF

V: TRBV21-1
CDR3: CASSTYRGRMGSGELFF

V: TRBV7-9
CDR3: CASSRTGTSGSYEQYF

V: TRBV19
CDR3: CASSEDLEEKLFF

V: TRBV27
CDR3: CASGWASYEQYF

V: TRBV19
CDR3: CASSALDRNTEAFF

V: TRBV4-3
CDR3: CASSQDLYGLGELFF

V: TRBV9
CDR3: CASSPNRGRSANEKLFF

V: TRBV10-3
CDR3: CAVQRERYEQYF

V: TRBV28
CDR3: CASHLQRQANTEAFF

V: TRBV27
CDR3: CASRPGTGVLPTNEKLFF

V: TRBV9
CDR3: CASSAGTGYNEQFF

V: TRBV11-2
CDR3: CASRKRDLLSGELFF